This TCR beta chain was sequenced during a study of identical twins. Whole-study findings and limits: Abundant beta clonotypes from cord blood had fewer insertions, unlike memory repertoires, which showed none. Excess sharing by twins proved weaker in beta out-of-frame sequences. Potential partial confounding of zero-insertion analyses by invariant MAIT and iNKT cells was noted.

MiXCR, applied by TCRdb to the 5' RACE reads, yields one record per CDR3 protein. The table shows around 530,000 distinct CDR3 sequences, with about 15% occurring only once. Among all donors, each was a healthy Caucasian. CDR3 size: 13 residues. V dropped 3 bases and J dropped 1 base, with 5 bases sitting between them. This clonotype was detected only a few times. Its target is unknown. The same specimen was also included in a second study, on yellow fever vaccine responses in identical twins.

The chain couples TRBV12-3 or TRBV12-4 to TRBJ2-3; D uncertain. The material sequenced was CD4+ T cells sorted from blood. The sequence was obtained from a woman aged 18-30 years in good health. The CDR3 here is CASSFERTDTQYF. CDR3 nucleotides: TGTGCCAGCAGTTTCGAACGCACAGATACGCAGTATTTT.